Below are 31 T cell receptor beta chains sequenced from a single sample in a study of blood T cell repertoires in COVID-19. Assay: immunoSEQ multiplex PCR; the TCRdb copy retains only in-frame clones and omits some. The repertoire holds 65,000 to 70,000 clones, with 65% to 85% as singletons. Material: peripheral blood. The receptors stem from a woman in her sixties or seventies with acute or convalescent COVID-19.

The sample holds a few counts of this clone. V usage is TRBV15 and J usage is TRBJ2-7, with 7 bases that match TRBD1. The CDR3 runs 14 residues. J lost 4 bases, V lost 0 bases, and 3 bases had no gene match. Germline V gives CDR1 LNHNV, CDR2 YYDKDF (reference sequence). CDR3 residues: CATSRETTGYEQYF. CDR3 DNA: TGTGCCACCAGCAGAGAAACGACAGGGTACGAGCAGTACTTC.

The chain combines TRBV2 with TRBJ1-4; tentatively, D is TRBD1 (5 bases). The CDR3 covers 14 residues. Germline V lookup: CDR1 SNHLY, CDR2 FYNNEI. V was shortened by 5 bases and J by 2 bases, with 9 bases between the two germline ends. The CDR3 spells CASSSRQTNEKLFF. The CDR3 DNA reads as TGTGCCAGCAGTTCCCGACAGACTAATGAAAAACTGTTTTTT.

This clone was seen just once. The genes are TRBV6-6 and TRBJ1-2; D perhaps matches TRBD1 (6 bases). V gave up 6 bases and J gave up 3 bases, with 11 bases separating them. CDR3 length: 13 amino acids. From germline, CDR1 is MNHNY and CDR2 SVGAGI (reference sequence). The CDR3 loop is CASSPSGDYGYTF. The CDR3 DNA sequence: TGTGCCAGCAGCCCCTCAGGGGACTATGGCTACACCTTC.

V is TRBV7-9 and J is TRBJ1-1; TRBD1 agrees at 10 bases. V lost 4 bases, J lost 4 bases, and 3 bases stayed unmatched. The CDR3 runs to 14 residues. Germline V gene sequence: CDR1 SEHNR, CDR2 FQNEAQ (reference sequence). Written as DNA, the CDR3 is TGTGCCAGCAGCTGGGACAGGGGAGGCACTGAAGCTTTCTTT. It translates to CASSWDRGGTEAFF.

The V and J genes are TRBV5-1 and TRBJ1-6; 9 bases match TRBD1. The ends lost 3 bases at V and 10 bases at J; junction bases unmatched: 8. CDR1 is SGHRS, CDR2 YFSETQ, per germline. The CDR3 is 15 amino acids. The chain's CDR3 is CASSWGQGVGSPLHF. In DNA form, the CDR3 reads TGCGCCAGCAGCTGGGGACAGGGTGTCGGATCACCCCTCCACTTT.

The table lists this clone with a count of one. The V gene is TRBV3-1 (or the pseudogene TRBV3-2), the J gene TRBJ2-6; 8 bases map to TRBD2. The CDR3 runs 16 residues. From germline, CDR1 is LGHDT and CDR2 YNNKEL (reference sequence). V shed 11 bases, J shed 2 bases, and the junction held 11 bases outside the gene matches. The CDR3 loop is CAPPGGARTGANVLTF. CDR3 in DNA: TGTGCCCCCCCCGGGGGGGCGCGGACTGGGGCCAACGTCCTGACTTTC.

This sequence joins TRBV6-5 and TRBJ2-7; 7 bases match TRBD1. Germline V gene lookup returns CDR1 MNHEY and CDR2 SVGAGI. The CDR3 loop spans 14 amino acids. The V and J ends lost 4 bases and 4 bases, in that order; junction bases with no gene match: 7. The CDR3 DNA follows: TGTGCCAGCAGTTCGCCGGGACAGTTATACGAGCAGTACTTC. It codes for CASSSPGQLYEQYF.

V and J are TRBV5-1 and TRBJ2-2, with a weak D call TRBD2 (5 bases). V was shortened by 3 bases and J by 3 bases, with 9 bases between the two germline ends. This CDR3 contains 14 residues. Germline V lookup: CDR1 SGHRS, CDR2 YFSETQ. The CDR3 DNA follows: TGCGCCAGCAGCTCGCTAGCTTACACCGGGGAGCTGTTTTTT. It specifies CASSSLAYTGELFF.

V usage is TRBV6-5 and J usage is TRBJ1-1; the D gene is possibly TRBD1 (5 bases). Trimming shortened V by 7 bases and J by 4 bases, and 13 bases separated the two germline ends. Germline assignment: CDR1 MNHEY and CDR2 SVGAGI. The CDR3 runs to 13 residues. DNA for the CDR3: TGTGCCAGCAAGATAGCGGGGGTCACTGAAGCTTTCTTT. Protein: CASKIAGVTEAFF.

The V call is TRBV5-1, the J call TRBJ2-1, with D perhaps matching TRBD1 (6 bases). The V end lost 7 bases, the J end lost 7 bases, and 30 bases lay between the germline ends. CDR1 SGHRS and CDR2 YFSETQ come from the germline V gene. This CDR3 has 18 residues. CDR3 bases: TGCGCCAGCGGAAAGCTCCTCCAGGGGCGGCGAATCCCGAATGAGCAGTTCTTC. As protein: CASGKLLQGRRIPNEQFF.

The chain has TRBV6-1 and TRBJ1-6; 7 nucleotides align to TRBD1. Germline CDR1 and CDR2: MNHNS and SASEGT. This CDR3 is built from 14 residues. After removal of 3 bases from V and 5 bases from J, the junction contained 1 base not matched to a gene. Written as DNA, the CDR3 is TGTGCCAGCAGTGATACAGGGGATAATTCACCCCTCCACTTT. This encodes CASSDTGDNSPLHF.

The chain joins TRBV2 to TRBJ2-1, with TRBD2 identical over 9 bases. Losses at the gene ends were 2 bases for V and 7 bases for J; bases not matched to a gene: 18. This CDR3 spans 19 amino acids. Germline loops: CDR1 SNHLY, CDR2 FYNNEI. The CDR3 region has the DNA TGTGCCAGCAGTGAACCCTTACTGGGATCCGCGGGGGGGTCGAATGAGCAGTTCTTC. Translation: CASSEPLLGSAGGSNEQFF.

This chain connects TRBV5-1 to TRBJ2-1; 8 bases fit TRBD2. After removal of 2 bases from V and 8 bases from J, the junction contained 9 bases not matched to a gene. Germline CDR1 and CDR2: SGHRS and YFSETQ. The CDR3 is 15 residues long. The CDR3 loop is CASSFEAGAGDEQFF. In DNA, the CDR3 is TGCGCCAGCAGCTTCGAAGCGGGGGCGGGGGATGAGCAGTTCTTC.

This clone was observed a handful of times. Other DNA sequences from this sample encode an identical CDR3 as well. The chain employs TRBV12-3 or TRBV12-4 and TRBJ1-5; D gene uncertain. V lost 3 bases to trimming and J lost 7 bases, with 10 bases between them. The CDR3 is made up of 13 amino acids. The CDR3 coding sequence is TGTGCCAGCAGTTTGGGTGGAGGCCAGCCCCAGCATTTT. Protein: CASSLGGGQPQHF.

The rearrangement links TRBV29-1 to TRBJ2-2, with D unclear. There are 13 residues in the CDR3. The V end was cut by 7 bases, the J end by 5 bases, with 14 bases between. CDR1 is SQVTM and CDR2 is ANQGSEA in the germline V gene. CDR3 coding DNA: TGCAGCGCTACAAAGCTCGGGACCGGGGAGCTGTTTTTT. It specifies CSATKLGTGELFF.

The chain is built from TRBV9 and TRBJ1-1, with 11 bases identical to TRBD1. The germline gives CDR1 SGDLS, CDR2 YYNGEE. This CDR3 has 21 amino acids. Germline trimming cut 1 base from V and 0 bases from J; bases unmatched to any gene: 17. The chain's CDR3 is CASSVPPPRPGQGVMNTEAFF. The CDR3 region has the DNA TGTGCCAGCAGCGTACCTCCACCCCGGCCGGGACAGGGGGTAATGAACACTGAAGCTTTCTTT.

CDR3 DNA sequence: TGTGCCAGCAGCCAGGGACAGGGTAACACTGAAGCTTTCTTT. Protein: CASSQGQGNTEAFF. This chain connects TRBV7-9 to TRBJ1-1; 9 positions agree with TRBD1. The V gene end was trimmed by 5 bases and the J gene end by 2 bases; junction bases not matched to a gene: 3. CDR1 and CDR2 from the germline V gene are SEHNR and FQNEAQ (reference sequence). This CDR3 contains 14 residues. The variable domain in full, with the rest retrieved from reference TRBV7-9 and TRBJ1-1, is DTGVSQNPRHKITKRGQNVTFRCDPISEHNRLYWYRQTLGQGPEFLTYFQNEAQLEKSRLLSDRFSAERPKGSFSTLEIQRTEQGDSAMYLCASSQGQGNTEAFFGQGTRLTVV.

The CDR3 reads CATSDPGSQTQYF. The DNA of the CDR3 is TGTGCCACCAGTGATCCCGGGAGCCAGACCCAGTACTTC. The V gene is TRBV24-1, the J gene TRBJ2-5; D is perhaps TRBD2 (6 bases). The CDR3 is 13 amino acids. The V end lost 3 bases, the J end lost 6 bases, and 10 bases lay between the germline ends. Germline CDR1 KGHDR, CDR2 SFDVKD.

CDR3: CASSAGGGQPQHF. The CDR3 coding sequence is TGTGCCAGCTCCGCAGGGGGAGGTCAGCCCCAGCATTTT. This chain uses TRBV18 with TRBJ1-5, with TRBD1 identical over 7 bases. CDR1 and CDR2 from the germline V gene are KGHSH and LQKENI. Germline trimming cut 6 bases from V and 6 bases from J; bases unmatched to any gene: 5. This CDR3 contains 13 residues.

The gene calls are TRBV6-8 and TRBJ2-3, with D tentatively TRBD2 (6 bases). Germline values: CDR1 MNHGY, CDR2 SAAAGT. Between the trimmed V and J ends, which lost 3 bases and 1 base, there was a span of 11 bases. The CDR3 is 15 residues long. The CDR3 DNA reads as TGTGCCAGCAGTTATGTGCGGGGTCGCACAGATACGCAGTATTTT. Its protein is CASSYVRGRTDTQYF.

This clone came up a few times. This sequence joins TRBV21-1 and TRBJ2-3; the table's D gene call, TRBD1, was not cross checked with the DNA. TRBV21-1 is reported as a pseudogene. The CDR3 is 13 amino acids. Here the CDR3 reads CASSTTGTYTQYF. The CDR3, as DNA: TGTGCCAGCAGCACAACAGGGACCTATACGCAGTATTTT.

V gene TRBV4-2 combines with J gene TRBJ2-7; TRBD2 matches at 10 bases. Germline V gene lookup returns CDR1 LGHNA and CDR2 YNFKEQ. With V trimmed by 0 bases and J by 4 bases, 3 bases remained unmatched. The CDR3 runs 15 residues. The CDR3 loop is CASSQELAGEYEQYF. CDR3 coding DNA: TGTGCCAGCAGCCAAGAGCTAGCGGGGGAATACGAGCAGTACTTC.

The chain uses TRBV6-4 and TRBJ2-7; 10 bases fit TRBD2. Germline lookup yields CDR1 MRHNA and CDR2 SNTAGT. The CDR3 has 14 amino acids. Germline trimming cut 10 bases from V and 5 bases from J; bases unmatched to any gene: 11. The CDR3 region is CANECGTSVHEQYF. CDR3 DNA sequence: TGTGCCAACGAATGCGGGACTAGCGTCCACGAGCAGTACTTC.

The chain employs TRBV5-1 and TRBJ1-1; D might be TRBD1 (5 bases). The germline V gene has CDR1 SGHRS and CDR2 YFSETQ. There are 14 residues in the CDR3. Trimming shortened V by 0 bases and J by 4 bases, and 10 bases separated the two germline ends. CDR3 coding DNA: TGCGCCAGCAGCTTGGAAAGGGGAGGCACTGAAGCTTTCTTT. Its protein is CASSLERGGTEAFF.

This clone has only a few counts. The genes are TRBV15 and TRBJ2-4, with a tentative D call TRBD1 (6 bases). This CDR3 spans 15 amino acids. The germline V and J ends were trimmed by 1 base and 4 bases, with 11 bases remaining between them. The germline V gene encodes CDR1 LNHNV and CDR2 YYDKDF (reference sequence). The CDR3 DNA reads TGTGCCACCAGCAGAGCCCAAGGACAGAAAAACATTCAGTACTTC. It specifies CATSRAQGQKNIQYF. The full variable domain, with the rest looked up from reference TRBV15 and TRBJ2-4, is DAMVIQNPRYQVTQFGKPVTLSCSQTLNHNVMYWYQQKSSQAPKLLFHYYDKDFNNEADTPDNFQSRRPNTSFCFLDIRSPGLGDTAMYLCATSRAQGQKNIQYFGAGTRLSVL.

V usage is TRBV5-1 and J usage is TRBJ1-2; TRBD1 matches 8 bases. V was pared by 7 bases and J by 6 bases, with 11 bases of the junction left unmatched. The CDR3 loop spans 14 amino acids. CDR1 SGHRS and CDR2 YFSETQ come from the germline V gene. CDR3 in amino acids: CASGTGTGGDGYTF. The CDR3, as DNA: TGCGCCAGCGGAACCGGGACAGGTGGGGATGGCTACACCTTC. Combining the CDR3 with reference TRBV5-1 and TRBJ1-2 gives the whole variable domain KAGVTQTPRYLIKTRGQQVTLSCSPISGHRSVSWYQQTPGQGLQFLFEYFSETQRNKGNFPGRFSGRQFSNSRSEMNVSTLELGDSALYLCASGTGTGGDGYTFGSGTRLTVV.

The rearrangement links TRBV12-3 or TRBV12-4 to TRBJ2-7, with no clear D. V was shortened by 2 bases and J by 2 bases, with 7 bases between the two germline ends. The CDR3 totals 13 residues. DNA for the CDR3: TGTGCCAGCAGTTTATCACAGACCTACGAGCAGTACTTC. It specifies CASSLSQTYEQYF.

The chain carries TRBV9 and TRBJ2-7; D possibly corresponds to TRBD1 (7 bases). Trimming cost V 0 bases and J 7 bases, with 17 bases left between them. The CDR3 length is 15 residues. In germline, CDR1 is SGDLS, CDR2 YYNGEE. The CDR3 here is CASSVEASAGGEQYF. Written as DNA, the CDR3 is TGTGCCAGCAGCGTAGAGGCCTCGGCAGGGGGGGAGCAGTACTTC.

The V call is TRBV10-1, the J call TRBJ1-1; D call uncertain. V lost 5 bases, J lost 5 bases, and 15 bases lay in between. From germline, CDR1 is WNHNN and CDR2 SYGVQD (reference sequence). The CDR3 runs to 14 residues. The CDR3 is CASSPGPVRTEAFF. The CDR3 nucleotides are TGCGCCAGCAGTCCCGGCCCCGTGAGGACTGAAGCTTTCTTT.

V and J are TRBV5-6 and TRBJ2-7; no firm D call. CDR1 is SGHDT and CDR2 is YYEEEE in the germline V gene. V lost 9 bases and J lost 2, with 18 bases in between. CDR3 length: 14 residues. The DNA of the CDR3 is TGTGCCACCTCCGTCCAGTGTAAAGCCTACGAGCAGTACTTC. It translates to CATSVQCKAYEQYF.

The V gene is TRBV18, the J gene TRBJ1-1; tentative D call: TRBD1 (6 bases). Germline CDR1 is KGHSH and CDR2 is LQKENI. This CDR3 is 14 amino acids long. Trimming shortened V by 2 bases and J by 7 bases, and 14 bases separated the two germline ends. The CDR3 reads CASSPRDNRGEAFF. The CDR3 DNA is TGTGCCAGCTCACCAAGGGACAATAGGGGTGAAGCTTTCTTT.